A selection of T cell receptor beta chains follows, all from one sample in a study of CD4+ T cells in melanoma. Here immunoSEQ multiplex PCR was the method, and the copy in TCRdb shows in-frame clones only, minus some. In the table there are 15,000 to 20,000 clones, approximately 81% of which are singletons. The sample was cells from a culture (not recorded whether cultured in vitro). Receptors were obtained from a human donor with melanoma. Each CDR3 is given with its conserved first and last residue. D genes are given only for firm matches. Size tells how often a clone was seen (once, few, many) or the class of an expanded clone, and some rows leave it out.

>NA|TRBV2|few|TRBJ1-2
TGTGCCAGCAGTGCAACAGCTAACTATGGCTACACCTTC
CASSATANYGYTF
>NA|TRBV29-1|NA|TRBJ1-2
TGCAGCGCCAAGGAGGACCTTTGGTATGGCTACACCTTC
CSAKEDLWYGYTF
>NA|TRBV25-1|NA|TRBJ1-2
TGTGCCAGCAGTGAATTAGGGATCTATGGCTACACCTTC
CASSELGIYGYTF
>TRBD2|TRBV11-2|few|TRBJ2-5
TGTGCCAGCAAGCGACTAGCGGAGTACCAAGAGACCCAGTACTTC
CASKRLAEYQETQYF
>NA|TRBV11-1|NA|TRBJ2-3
TGTGCCAGCAGCGCCGCAAGAAGCACAGATACGCAGTATTTT
CASSAARSTDTQYF
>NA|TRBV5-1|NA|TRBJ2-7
TGCGCCAGCAGCCGGGAACCGGCAAACTACGAGCAGTACTTC
CASSREPANYEQYF
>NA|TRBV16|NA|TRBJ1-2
TGTGCCAGCAGCCAAACCGGGGCGGGTGGCTACACCTTC
CASSQTGAGGYTF
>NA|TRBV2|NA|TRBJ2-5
TGTGCCAGCAGGACCCTGGACGGTGATCAAGAGACCCAGTACTTC
CASRTLDGDQETQYF
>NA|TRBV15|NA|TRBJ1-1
TGTGCCACCAGCAGAGTAACCACTGAAGCTTTCTTT
CATSRVTTEAFF
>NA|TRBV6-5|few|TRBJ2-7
TGTGCCAGCAGTGTCTCCGGGGCAGGCTTCTCCGAGCAGTACTTC
CASSVSGAGFSEQYF
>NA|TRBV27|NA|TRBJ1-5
TGTGCCAGCAGTCCCACAGAGGTTGGGTATAGTAATCAGCCCCAGCATTTT
CASSPTEVGYSNQPQHF
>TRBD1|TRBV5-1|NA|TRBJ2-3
TGCGCCAGCACCTTGAGGACAGGGAATCGCGGTACGCAGTATTTT
CASTLRTGNRGTQYF
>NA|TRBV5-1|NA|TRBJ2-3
TGCGCCAGCAGCTTGAAGCGTGACACAGATACGCAGTATTTT
CASSLKRDTDTQYF
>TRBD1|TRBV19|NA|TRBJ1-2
TGTGCCAGTAGGAGACGACAGGGGGCGCCGGATGGCTACACCTTC
CASRRRQGAPDGYTF
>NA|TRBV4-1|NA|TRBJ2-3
TGCGCCAGCAGCCAAGATACTGCGGGCACTCCCCCCCATACGCAGTATTTT
CASSQDTAGTPPHTQYF
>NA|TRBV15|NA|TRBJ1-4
TGTGCCACCAGCAGAACGGGAAGCCTAGAAAAACTGTTTTTT
CATSRTGSLEKLFF
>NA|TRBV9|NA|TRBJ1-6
TGTGCCAGCACCCTACCCCGGGTCTTATACTCCTCACCCCTCCACTTT
CASTLPRVLYSSPLHF
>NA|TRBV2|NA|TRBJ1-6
TGTGCCAGCAGTGAAAGAGGGGGAAGGATCAAACTCCACTTT
CASSERGGRIKLHF
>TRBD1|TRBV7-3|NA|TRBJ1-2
TGTGCCAGCAGCTTAAACGGGAGGGGGCATGACTATGGCTACACCTTC
CASSLNGRGHDYGYTF
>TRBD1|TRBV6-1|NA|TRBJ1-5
TGTGCCAGCAGTGAATTACCAGGGGGGAAGCAGCCCCAGCATTTT
CASSELPGGKQPQHF
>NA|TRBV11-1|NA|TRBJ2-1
TGTGCCAGCATGGCGGCTACGGTGGCCTACAATGAGCAGTTCTTC
CASMAATVAYNEQFF
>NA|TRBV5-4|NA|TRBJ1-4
TGTGCCAGCAGCTTGTACAGTGAAAAACTGTTTTTT
CASSLYSEKLFF
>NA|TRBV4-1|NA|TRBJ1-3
TGCGCCAGCAGCCAAGCTGGAGGAAACACCATATATTTT
CASSQAGGNTIYF